This T cell receptor beta chain was recovered during a study of shared clonotypes between healthy human individuals. The CD4+ fraction was divided into a CD45RA+ naive subset and a CD45RA-negative memory subset. Germline values: CDR1 MNHNS, CDR2 SASEGT. CDR3 length: 12 residues. Details on this clone: At one end the junction does not follow the germline gene, possibly because of a read error.

For every subset, genomic DNA was evenly distributed across several immunoSEQ plates. When replicate PCRs were run on sorted subsets, they used 200 ng DNA, about 31,000 T cell genomes. In the original workflow: Sequence data from immunoSEQ were junction-only and lacked quality scores; consequently, filtering differed. Only in-frame clones appear in the TCRdb table, and some are missing; sequencing was by immunoSEQ multiplex PCR. V and J calls plus clone size are reproduced from that table; the DNA served to infer D and trimming. The repertoire includes 950,000 to 1,100,000 clones, around 74% of them detected once, and 1.2% to 1.5% sits in the top ten.

Sequencing was performed on memory CD4+ T cells sorted from blood. Subset described: CD45RA-negative fraction. The TCR originated in a man in his late teens or twenties in good health. The chain carries TRBV6-1 and TRBJ1-1; D is possibly TRBD1 (6 bases). The CDR3 here is CASIPEGGRPRF. The CDR3 DNA is TGTGCCAGCATCCCAGAGGGGGGCCGACCGAGGTTT.